This T cell receptor beta chain derives from a study of response to subunit inactivated influenza vaccine. Looked up from germline, CDR1 is SGHRS and CDR2 is YFSETQ. The V and J ends lost 3 bases and 6 bases respectively, with 21 bases between them. The CDR3 totals 17 residues. TCRdb redid the calling of the RT-PCR reads with MiXCR, one entry per CDR3 protein. The repertoire has roughly 630,000 distinct CDR3 sequences, around 15% of them found once; the top ten carry 6.5% to 8%. This specimen was PBMCs from blood, taken 14 to 15 days before vaccination. The clonotype comes from a man aged 50-59 years who received an inactivated influenza vaccine. V and J are TRBV5-1 and TRBJ2-2; TRBD1 might be the D (7 bases). The CDR3 loop is CASSSGRGAHDAGELFF. The CDR3 DNA is TGCGCCAGCAGCTCGGGCAGGGGGGCGCACGATGCCGGGGAGCTGTTTTTT. The entire variable domain, with the rest obtained from reference TRBV5-1 and TRBJ2-2, is as follows: KAGVTQTPRYLIKTRGQQVTLSCSPISGHRSVSWYQQTPGQGLQFLFEYFSETQRNKGNFPGRFSGRQFSNSRSEMNVSTLELGDSALYLCASSSGRGAHDAGELFFGEGSRLTVL.